The 2 T cell receptor beta chains presented below share a single source sample, sequenced in a study of human T cells and chemical hapten exposure (TCRdb year 2021). Explained via the paper, the time point label denotes: patch test 3, about 24 weeks after DPC sensitization. The sample's treatment or condition label is to be understood as: therapeutic diphenylcyclopropenone sensitization with weekly scalp DPC. The library came from RACE. Sequencing was carried out with a NextSeq 500. TCRdb reanalyzed the raw reads on its own, using fastp at Q25 for trimming and MiXCR for clone calling, and kept in-frame beta chains. Records with the same CDR3 protein are collapsed into one entry carrying the most frequent genes and DNA. The sample includes 180,000 or so distinct CDR3 sequences, with 24% observed a single time. In total, the top ten clones hold approximately 2.3% of the sample. This specimen was whole blood, taken in connection with sensitization to the hapten diphenylcyclopropenone (DPC). Receptor source: a woman aged 35 to 49 with alopecia areata. Some clones in this sample may be carry-over from other donors' samples.

The chain employs TRBV5-1 and TRBJ2-3, with D perhaps matching TRBD2 (6 bases). CDR1 and CDR2 (germline): SGHRS, YFSETQ. CDR3 length: 15 amino acids. V lost 6 bases and J 0 bases, leaving 14 bases between the germline ends. CDR3 sequence reads: CASKRESSSTDTQYF. The CDR3, as DNA: TGCGCCAGCAAACGGGAGTCCAGTAGCACAGATACGCAGTATTTT.

This clonotype occurred a few times. The rearrangement links TRBV7-8 to TRBJ2-4, with D perhaps TRBD1 (6 bases). Trimming pared 2 bases from V and 8 bases from J, leaving 13 bases between. This CDR3 spans 14 amino acids. Germline CDR1 and CDR2: SGHVS and FQNEAQ. In DNA, the CDR3 is TGTGCCAGCAGCTTAAGTCTCAGGGGAGACATTCAGTACTTC. It encodes CASSLSLRGDIQYF.